This passage covers 14 T cell receptor beta chains from one sample sequenced in a study of spatial heterogeneity in lung cancer (dated by TCRdb to the late 2010s). The paper's findings and limits, for the study overall: The tumor nonsynonymous mutation count correlated with the number of expanded alpha and beta TCRs within the tumor.

These receptors are not linked to any known antigen. To prepare the library, 5' RACE was applied. Sequencing took place on a NextSeq 500. Through fastp at Q25 and MiXCR, TCRdb rebuilt clones from the public reads, retaining in-frame beta chains. Records with the same CDR3 protein are collapsed into one entry carrying the most frequent genes and DNA. This sample holds about 22,000 distinct CDR3 sequences; 8.8% were observed only once. 7.7% of the sample belongs to the ten largest clones. Explained via the paper, the time point label denotes: sample taken at primary tumor resection. The sequenced sample was lung tumor tissue, obtained at surgery. The receptors were gathered from a male donor with early-stage non-small cell lung cancer.

The rearrangement joins TRBV5-1 to TRBJ2-3; 8 bases fit TRBD2. After removal of 0 bases from V and 2 bases from J, the junction contained 5 bases not matched to a gene. The CDR3 is 16 amino acids. CDR1 SGHRS and CDR2 YFSETQ come from the germline V gene. The CDR3 bases are TGCGCCAGCAGCTTGGAGGTAGCGGGGATCACAGATACGCAGTATTTT. It encodes CASSLEVAGITDTQYF.

The sample holds many counts of this clonotype. The chain has TRBV12-3 or TRBV12-4 and TRBJ2-1; a possible D gene is TRBD2 (6 bases). V lost 6 bases, J lost 7 bases, and 16 bases lay in between. The length of the CDR3 is 14 residues. CDR3 sequence: CASRMGLHGNEQFF. CDR3 DNA: TGTGCCAGCAGAATGGGACTCCACGGGAATGAGCAGTTCTTC.

There are a few counts of this clonotype. The chain uses TRBV12-3 or TRBV12-4 and TRBJ1-1, with D perhaps TRBD1 (5 bases). Trimming took 3 bases from V and 6 from J, leaving 14 bases between them. The length of the CDR3 is 14 residues. This chain's CDR3 is CASSFGGEAAEAFF. The CDR3 DNA sequence: TGTGCCAGCAGTTTTGGGGGGGAAGCAGCTGAAGCTTTCTTT.

This clonotype was counted between two and nine times. V is TRBV6-5 and J is TRBJ1-2, with 9 bases lining up with TRBD1. There are 15 residues in the CDR3. Trimming removed 3 bases from V and 6 bases from J; junction bases left unmatched: 8. Germline values: CDR1 MNHEY, CDR2 SVGAGI. CDR3: CASSYTTGGFNGYTF. CDR3 nucleotides: TGTGCCAGCAGTTATACCACAGGGGGCTTCAATGGCTACACCTTC.

This clonotype was found many times. This chain joins TRBV29-1 and TRBJ2-1; 7 bases map to TRBD1. Per germline, CDR1 SQVTM and CDR2 ANQGSEA. V shed 5 bases, J shed 4 bases, and the junction held 2 bases outside the gene matches. This CDR3 spans 12 amino acids. The CDR3 DNA reads as TGCAGCGTTTCGGGACAGTACAATGAGCAGTTCTTC. Its translation is CSVSGQYNEQFF.

This clonotype was seen many times. The chain couples TRBV28 to TRBJ1-5; 9 bases line up with TRBD1. The CDR3 spans 15 residues. The V segment lost 3 bases and the J segment 9 bases; nucleotides outside the gene matches: 9. The germline gives CDR1 MDHEN, CDR2 SYDVKM. The CDR3 reads CASSFRDRDSGPQHF. The CDR3 DNA sequence: TGTGCCAGCAGTTTCCGGGACAGGGACAGTGGGCCCCAGCATTTT.

This chain joins TRBV12-3 or TRBV12-4 and TRBJ2-3; 7 bases fit TRBD2. Unmatched junction bases numbered 5, after V lost 7 bases and J lost 4 bases. The CDR3 consists of 13 residues. The CDR3 DNA follows: TGTGCCAGCATAAGGCGGGGGTCAGATACGCAGTATTTT. This sequence encodes CASIRRGSDTQYF.

Ten or more counts support this clonotype. The rearrangement uses TRBV11-2 and TRBJ2-3, with TRBD2 as a possible D gene (7 bases). Trimming cost V 3 bases and J 3 bases, with 13 bases left between them. There are 15 residues in the CDR3. Germline V CDR1 and CDR2: SGHAT, FQNNGV. The CDR3 region has the DNA TGTGCCAGCAGCTTGGACGGGGGGCGTACAGATACGCAGTATTTT. Translated: CASSLDGGRTDTQYF.

In its sample, this clonotype was seen many times. The gene calls are TRBV20-1 and TRBJ2-3; 9 bases line up with TRBD2. Trimming took 6 bases from V and 2 from J; bases not matched to a gene: 6. The CDR3 sequence is 14 residues long. The germline gives CDR1 DFQATT, CDR2 SNEGSKA (reference sequence). In DNA form, the CDR3 reads TGCAGTGCCCTTGCGGGGGGGGCCACAGATACGCAGTATTTT. This translates into CSALAGGATDTQYF.

Many counts were recorded for this clonotype. This sequence joins TRBV18 and TRBJ2-3; weak D call: TRBD2 (5 bases). Germline-derived CDR1 and CDR2 are KGHSH and LQKENI. This CDR3 is 16 amino acids long. The V gene lost 3 bases and the J gene lost 2 bases, with 15 bases spanning the gap. The CDR3 region is CASSPPRQRNTDTQYF. CDR3 bases: TGTGCCAGCTCACCCCCGAGGCAGCGGAACACAGATACGCAGTATTTT.

The rearrangement joins TRBV10-3 to TRBJ2-3; D call uncertain. The V end lost 4 bases, the J end lost 6 bases, and 11 bases lay between the germline ends. CDR3 length: 13 residues. The germline V gene encodes CDR1 ENHRY and CDR2 SYGVKD. The CDR3 loop reads CAISGAESDTQYF. The CDR3 DNA is TGTGCCATCAGTGGGGCGGAGTCCGATACGCAGTATTTT.

This clonotype has a count of ten or more. The rearrangement links TRBV7-2 to TRBJ2-3; D not resolved. Per germline, CDR1 SGHTA and CDR2 FQGNSA. The CDR3 runs 15 residues. V dropped 3 bases and J dropped 0 bases, with 10 bases sitting between them. The CDR3 bases are TGTGCCAGCAGCTTTGTCGCGGCTAGCACAGATACGCAGTATTTT. It encodes CASSFVAASTDTQYF.

The CDR3 is CAVTPVGSQPQHF. The CDR3 DNA reads as TGTGCCGTCACCCCCGTAGGGAGTCAGCCCCAGCATTTT. V is TRBV28 and J is TRBJ1-5; D is ambiguous. The CDR3 runs to 13 residues. The V end lost 11 bases, the J end lost 6 bases, and 17 bases lay between the germline ends. CDR1 MDHEN and CDR2 SYDVKM come from the germline V gene.

This clonotype was counted once. The chain recombines TRBV4-3 with TRBJ2-3; maybe TRBD1 (5 bases). The length of the CDR3 is 17 residues. CDR1 and CDR2 from the germline V gene are LGHNA and YSLEER. V lost 1 base and J 0 bases, leaving 14 bases between the germline ends. The chain's CDR3 is CASSQGTGSLSTDTQYF. CDR3 coding DNA: TGCGCCAGCAGCCAAGGAACAGGATCCTTAAGCACAGATACGCAGTATTTT.